This TCR beta chain is from a study of T cell responses to AZD1222 COVID-19 vaccine. The study's findings and limits: Increased Spike-specific TCR breadth and depth were observed after two AZD1222 doses. The sample set comprised mostly white British donors with more females, and clonal diversity was possibly underestimated.

A note on this clone: Its target is unknown.

Assay used: immunoSEQ multiplex PCR; TCRdb lists only in-frame clones, some missing. Found here are 85,000 to 120,000 clones, 85% to 90% of them singletons; the top ten hold 5%. Germline lookup yields CDR1 SGHRS and CDR2 YFSETQ. CDR3 length equals 14 residues. Trimming pared 3 bases from V and 5 bases from J, leaving 12 bases between. This sequence was found in an adult in good health. The sequenced sample was peripheral blood, obtained on day 0 of AZD1222 vaccination. V usage is TRBV5-1 and J usage is TRBJ1-5, with D perhaps TRBD1 (6 bases). The DNA of the CDR3 is TGCGCCAGCAGCTCAACAGGGAGGGATCAGCCCCAGCATTTT. Its translation: CASSSTGRDQPQHF.